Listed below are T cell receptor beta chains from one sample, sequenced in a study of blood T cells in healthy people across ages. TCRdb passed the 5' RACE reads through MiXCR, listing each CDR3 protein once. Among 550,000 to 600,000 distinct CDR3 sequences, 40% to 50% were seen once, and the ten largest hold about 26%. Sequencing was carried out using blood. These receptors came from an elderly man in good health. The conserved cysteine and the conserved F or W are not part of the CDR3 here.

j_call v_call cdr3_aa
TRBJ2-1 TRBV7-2 ASSLVLLAGGSYNEQF
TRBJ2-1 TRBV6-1 ASSIGLASAGSYNEQF
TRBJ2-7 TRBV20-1 SASGHSSYEQY
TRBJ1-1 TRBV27 ASSLRRARTNTEAF
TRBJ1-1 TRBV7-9 ASNGMNTEAF
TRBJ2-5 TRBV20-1 SAKDSQETQY
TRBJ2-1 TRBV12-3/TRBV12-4 ASSFPPKDTYNEQF
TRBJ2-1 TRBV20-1 SARGASGRANEQF
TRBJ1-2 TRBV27 ASRPGGAYYGYT
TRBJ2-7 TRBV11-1 ASRTGSSYEQY
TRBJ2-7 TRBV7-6 ASSLYSGRTYEQY
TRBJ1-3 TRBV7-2 ASSLGLQGNTIY
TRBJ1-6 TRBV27 ASRQGGAPLH
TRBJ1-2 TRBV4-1 ASSPPGQGANYGYT
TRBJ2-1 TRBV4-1 ASSQDFTGGSDEQF